This T cell receptor beta chain was documented in a study of CD8+CD57+ T cells in acquired aplastic anemia. Previously, flow cytometry had revealed CD8+CD57+ cell expansion in the patients chosen for sequencing. Patients uniformly had severe acquired aplastic anemia. CDR3 and TCR beta VDJ profiling relied on genomic DNA as the template. TCRdb processed the reads anew with MiXCR; each CDR3 protein has one entry. The sample lists 150,000 to 160,000 distinct CDR3 sequences, about 54% occurring once. As for this clonotype: Its target is not known.

The study, taken as a whole, reports: Significant differences in CD8+ Simpson's diversity were not observed between patients and controls.

The sequence came from a human donor with aplastic anemia. What was sequenced was sorted CD4+, CD8+, or CD8+CD57+ T cells (not recorded which) from PBMCs.

The CDR3 spells CASTGPRETEAFF. In DNA form, the CDR3 reads TGTGCCAGTACCGGGCCAAGAGAAACTGAAGCTTTCTTT. This chain links TRBV19 with TRBJ1-1; D is unclear. This CDR3 spans 13 amino acids. Germline values: CDR1 LNHDA, CDR2 SQIVND (reference sequence). Trimming took off 7 bases at V and 5 bases at J, with 14 bases between the two ends.